The 8 T cell receptor beta chains listed next were all sequenced from one sample in a study of T cell responses to AZD1222 COVID-19 vaccine listed by TCRdb under 2021. This specimen's time point label, interpreted: about 28 days (+/-7) after the second vaccine dose. Preparation of the library involved the immunoSEQ multiplex PCR assay. In its TCRdb copy, this immuneACCESS table keeps in-frame sequences only and misses some clones. Where compared with another copy, unresolved V genes explain less than half of these, and the others have no known cause. This sample comprises 150,000 to 200,000 clones, almost 90% of them detected only once. Around 10% of the sample is in the top ten clones. The specimen comprised peripheral blood, sampled 28 days after the second AZD1222 dose. The source of these receptors is an adult who received the AZD1222 COVID-19 vaccine.

Concerning this clone itself: The sample holds other DNA sequences that translate to the same CDR3. The chain joins TRBV5-1 to TRBJ1-3, with 8 bases matching TRBD1. The trim removed 4 bases at V and 2 bases at J, leaving 2 bases unmatched. CDR3 length equals 14 residues. Looked up from germline, CDR1 is SGHRS and CDR2 is YFSETQ. CDR3 bases: TGCGCCAGCAGCGCGGACAGGGCTGGAAACACCATATATTTT. Protein product: CASSADRAGNTIYF.

This chain's CDR3 is CASSPLGGQGTNTEAFF. CDR3 nucleotides: TGTGCCAGCTCACCACTCGGGGGACAGGGCACGAACACTGAAGCTTTCTTT. The chain is built from TRBV18 and TRBJ1-1, with 9 bases matching TRBD1. The germline gives CDR1 KGHSH, CDR2 LQKENI. Trimming took 1 base from V and 1 from J; bases not matched to a gene: 7. The CDR3 extends over 17 amino acids.

This chain connects TRBV4-2 to TRBJ1-1; D call uncertain. Germline CDR1 is LGHNA and CDR2 is YNFKEQ. The V gene lost 3 bases and the J gene lost 1 base, with 9 bases spanning the gap. The CDR3 is 14 amino acids. The CDR3 nucleotides are TGTGCCAGCAGCCAGGAGGTTAAGAACACTGAAGCTTTCTTT. Its protein product is CASSQEVKNTEAFF.

The V and J genes are TRBV28 and TRBJ2-3, with a possible D match to TRBD2 (6 bases). Germline V CDR1 and CDR2: MDHEN, SYDVKM. The CDR3 spans 15 residues. V dropped 7 bases and J dropped 4 bases, with 18 bases sitting between them. This CDR3 is CASTLGGSRADTQYF. CDR3 nucleotide sequence: TGTGCCAGCACCTTGGGGGGATCGAGGGCAGATACGCAGTATTTT.

This chain connects TRBV15 to TRBJ2-5, with 7 positions matching TRBD1. Germline loops: CDR1 LNHNV, CDR2 YYDKDF (reference sequence). This CDR3 comprises 14 residues. J gave up 2 bases and V 4 bases, and 4 bases lay outside the gene matches. The CDR3 sequence is CATSKGTAQETQYF. DNA of the CDR3: TGTGCCACCAGCAAAGGGACAGCTCAAGAGACCCAGTACTTC.

The genes are TRBV7-9 and TRBJ2-5, with a weak D call TRBD2 (7 bases). Germline assignment: CDR1 SEHNR and CDR2 FQNEAQ (reference sequence). Trimming left V 0 bases short and J 5 bases short, with 13 bases between. The CDR3 runs to 15 residues. In nucleotides, the CDR3 is TGTGCCAGCAGCTTAGCCCAGGGCGGGGGCGAGACCCAGTACTTC. This encodes CASSLAQGGGETQYF.

The CDR3 spells CSAEGTGELFF. CDR3 DNA sequence: TGCAGTGCCGAGGGCACCGGGGAGCTGTTTTTT. This chain joins TRBV20-1 and TRBJ2-2; tentatively, D is TRBD2 (5 bases). This CDR3 has 11 amino acids. V was shortened by 6 bases and J by 4 bases, with 6 bases between the two germline ends. The germline CDR1 and CDR2 sequences are DFQATT and SNEGSKA (reference sequence).

V gene TRBV5-4 combines with J gene TRBJ2-7; no clear D. This CDR3 is 12 amino acids long. Trimming shortened V by 1 base and J by 3 bases, and 5 bases separated the two germline ends. CDR1 is SGHNT and CDR2 is YYREEE in the germline V gene (reference sequence). The CDR3: CASSLPGYEQYF. The CDR3 bases are TGTGCCAGCAGCTTGCCCGGCTACGAGCAGTACTTC.